This entry is about one T cell receptor beta chain. What it binds is unknown. These data belong to a study of siplizumab effects on memory and regulatory T cells. The CDR3 spans 14 residues. Germline V gene lookup returns CDR1 SGDLS and CDR2 YYNGEE. V lost 6 bases to trimming and J lost 5 bases; unmatched junction nucleotides: 8. Libraries were prepared by immunoSEQ multiplex PCR; TCRdb keeps only in-frame clonotypes and omits some of them. Seen here are about 110,000 clones, about 93% observed once, and the top ten hold about 0.32%. Study-level findings and limits: Assignment to unstimulated subsets succeeded for only a minor fraction of the alloreactive clones. Both greater diversity than memory cells and a major contribution to the alloresponse seemed to characterize naive T cells.

The source material was CD4+ T cells sorted from blood. The rearrangement joins TRBV9 to TRBJ2-5, with TRBD2 identical over 9 bases. This sequence was found in a human donor in good health. The CDR3 loop reads CASNPGLAGETQYF. The CDR3, as DNA: TGTGCCAGCAACCCGGGACTAGCAGGCGAGACCCAGTACTTC.